The sample holds many counts of the clone carrying this T cell receptor (beta chain). The data are from a study of metastatic and nonmetastatic thyroid tumors. The length of the CDR3 is 14 residues. CDR1 is SGHTA and CDR2 is FQGNSA in the germline V gene. V lost 5 bases and J lost 3, with 10 bases in between. All patients were treatment-naive before thyroid surgery. Using MiXCR, TCRdb re-called clones from the PCR reads. The repertoire includes some 28,000 clones, 20% to 30% of them detected once, and 2% to 3% sits in the top ten. Material for sequencing was blood. The TCR sequence derives from a female donor with papillary thyroid cancer or a benign thyroid nodule (not recorded which). Some clones in this sample may be carry-over from other donors' samples. The rearrangement uses TRBV7-2 and TRBJ1-4; D remains unclear. CDR3 in amino acids: CASSPGWANEKLFF. The CDR3 nucleotides are TGTGCCAGCAGCCCGGGGTGGGCTAATGAAAAACTGTTTTTT.